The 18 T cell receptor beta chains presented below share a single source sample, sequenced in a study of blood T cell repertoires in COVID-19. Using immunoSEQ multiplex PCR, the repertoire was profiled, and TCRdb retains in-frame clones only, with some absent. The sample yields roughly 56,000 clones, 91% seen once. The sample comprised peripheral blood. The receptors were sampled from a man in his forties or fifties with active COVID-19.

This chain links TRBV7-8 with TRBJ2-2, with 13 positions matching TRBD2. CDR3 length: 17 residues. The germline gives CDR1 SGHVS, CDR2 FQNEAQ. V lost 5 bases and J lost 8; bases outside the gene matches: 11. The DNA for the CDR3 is TGTGCCAGCAGCCCCGAGACTAGCGGGAGGAGGAGTGGGGAGCTGTTTTTT. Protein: CASSPETSGRRSGELFF. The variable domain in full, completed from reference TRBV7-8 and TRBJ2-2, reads GAGVSQSPRYKVAKRGQDVALRCDPISGHVSLFWYQQALGQGPEFLTYFQNEAQLDKSGLPSDRFFAERPEGSVSTLKIQRTQQEDSAVYLCASSPETSGRRSGELFFGEGSRLTVL.

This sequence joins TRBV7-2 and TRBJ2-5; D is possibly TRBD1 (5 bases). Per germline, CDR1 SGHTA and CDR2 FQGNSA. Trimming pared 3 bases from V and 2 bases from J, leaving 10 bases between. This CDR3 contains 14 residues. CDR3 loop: CASSLGQPQETQYF. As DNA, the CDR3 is TGTGCCAGCAGCTTGGGGCAGCCACAAGAGACCCAGTACTTC.

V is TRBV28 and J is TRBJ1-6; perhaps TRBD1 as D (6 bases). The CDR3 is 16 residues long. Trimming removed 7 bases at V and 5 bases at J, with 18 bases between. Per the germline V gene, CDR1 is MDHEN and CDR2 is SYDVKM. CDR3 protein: CASTPAGGANNSPLHF. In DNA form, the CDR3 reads TGTGCCAGCACTCCCGCGGGGGGCGCGAATAATTCACCCCTCCACTTT.

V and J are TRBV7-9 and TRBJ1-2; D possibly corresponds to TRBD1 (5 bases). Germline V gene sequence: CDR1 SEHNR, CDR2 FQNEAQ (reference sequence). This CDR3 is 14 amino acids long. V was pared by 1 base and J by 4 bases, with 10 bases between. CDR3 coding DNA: TGTGCCAGCAGCTTAGAAGGGGCCTCCTATGGCTACACCTTC. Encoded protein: CASSLEGASYGYTF.

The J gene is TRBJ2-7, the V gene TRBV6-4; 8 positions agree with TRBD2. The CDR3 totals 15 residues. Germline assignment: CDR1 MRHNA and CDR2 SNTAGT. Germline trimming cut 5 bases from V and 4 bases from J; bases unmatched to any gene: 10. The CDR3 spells CASSCLGGGSYEQYF. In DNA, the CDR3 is TGTGCCAGCAGTTGTCTGGGCGGGGGGTCGTACGAGCAGTACTTC.

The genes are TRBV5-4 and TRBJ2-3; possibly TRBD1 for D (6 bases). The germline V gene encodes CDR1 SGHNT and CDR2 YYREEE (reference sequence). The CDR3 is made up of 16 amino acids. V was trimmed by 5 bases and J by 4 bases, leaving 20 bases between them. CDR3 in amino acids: CASRPTLGAHPDTQYF. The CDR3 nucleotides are TGTGCCAGCAGACCTACTCTGGGGGCACACCCAGATACGCAGTATTTT.

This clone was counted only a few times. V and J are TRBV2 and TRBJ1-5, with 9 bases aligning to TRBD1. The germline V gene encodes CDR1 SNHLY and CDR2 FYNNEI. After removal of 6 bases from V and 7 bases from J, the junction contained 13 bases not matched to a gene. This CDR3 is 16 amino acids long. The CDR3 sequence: CASSDRTGGAGQPQHF. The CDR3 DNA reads TGTGCCAGCAGCGATAGAACAGGGGGCGCGGGACAGCCCCAGCATTTT. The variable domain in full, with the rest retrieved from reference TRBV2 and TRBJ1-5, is EPEVTQTPSHQVTQMGQEVILRCVPISNHLYFYWYRQILGQKVEFLVSFYNNEISEKSEIFDDQFSVERPDGSNFTLKIRSTKLEDSAMYFCASSDRTGGAGQPQHFGDGTRLSIL.

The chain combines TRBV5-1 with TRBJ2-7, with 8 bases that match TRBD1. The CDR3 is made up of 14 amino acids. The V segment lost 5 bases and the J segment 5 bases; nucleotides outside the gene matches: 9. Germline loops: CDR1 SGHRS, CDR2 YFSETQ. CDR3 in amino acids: CASRGGQGGNEQYF. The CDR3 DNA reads TGCGCCAGCAGAGGAGGACAGGGTGGGAACGAGCAGTACTTC.

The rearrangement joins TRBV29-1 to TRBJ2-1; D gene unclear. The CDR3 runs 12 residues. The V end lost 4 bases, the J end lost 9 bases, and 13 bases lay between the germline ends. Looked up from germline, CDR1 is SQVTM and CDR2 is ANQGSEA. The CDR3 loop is CSVVKASGEQFF. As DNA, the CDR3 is TGCAGCGTTGTAAAAGCTTCGGGTGAGCAGTTCTTC.

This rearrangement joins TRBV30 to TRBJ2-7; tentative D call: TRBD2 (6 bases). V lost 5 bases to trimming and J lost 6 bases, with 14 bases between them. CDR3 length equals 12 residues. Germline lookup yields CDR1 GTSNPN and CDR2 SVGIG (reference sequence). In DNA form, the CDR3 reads TGTGCCTGGTCTCTGGGGGGTGCCGAGCAGTACTTC. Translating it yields CAWSLGGAEQYF.

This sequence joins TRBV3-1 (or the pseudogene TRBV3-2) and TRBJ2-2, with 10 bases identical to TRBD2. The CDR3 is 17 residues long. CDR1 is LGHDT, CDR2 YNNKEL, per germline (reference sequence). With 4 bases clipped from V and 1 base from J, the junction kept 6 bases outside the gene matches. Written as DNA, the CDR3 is TGTGCCAGCAGCCGAAAAAGGACTAGCGGGAACACCGGGGAGCTGTTTTTT. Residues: CASSRKRTSGNTGELFF.

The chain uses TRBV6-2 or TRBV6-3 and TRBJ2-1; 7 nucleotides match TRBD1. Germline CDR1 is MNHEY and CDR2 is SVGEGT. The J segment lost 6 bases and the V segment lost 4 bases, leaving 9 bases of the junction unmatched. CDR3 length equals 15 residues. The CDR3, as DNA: TGTGCCAGCAGTTCAGGACGACAGGGCGGCAATGAGCAGTTCTTC. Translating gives CASSSGRQGGNEQFF.

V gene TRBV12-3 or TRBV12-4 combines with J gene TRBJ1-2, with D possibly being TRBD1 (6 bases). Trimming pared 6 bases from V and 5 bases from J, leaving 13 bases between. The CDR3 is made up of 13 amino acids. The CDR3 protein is CASRRGNAYGYTF. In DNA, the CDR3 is TGTGCCAGCAGAAGGGGGAACGCTTATGGCTACACCTTC.

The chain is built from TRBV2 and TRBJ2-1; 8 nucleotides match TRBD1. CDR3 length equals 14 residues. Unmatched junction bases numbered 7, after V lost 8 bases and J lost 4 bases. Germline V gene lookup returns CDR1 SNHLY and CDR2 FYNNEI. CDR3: CASRGTGAYNEQFF. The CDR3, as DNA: TGTGCCAGCCGCGGGACAGGAGCGTACAATGAGCAGTTCTTC. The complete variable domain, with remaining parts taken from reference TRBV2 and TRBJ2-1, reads EPEVTQTPSHQVTQMGQEVILRCVPISNHLYFYWYRQILGQKVEFLVSFYNNEISEKSEIFDDQFSVERPDGSNFTLKIRSTKLEDSAMYFCASRGTGAYNEQFFGPGTRLTVL.

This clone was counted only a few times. The CDR3 spells CASSPLAGGPEVTGELFF. CDR3 nucleotides: TGTGCCAGCAGCCCACTAGCGGGAGGGCCGGAGGTAACCGGGGAGCTGTTTTTT. The V call is TRBV4-2, the J call TRBJ2-2, with TRBD2 matching 13 bases. CDR1 and CDR2 from the germline V gene are LGHNA and YNFKEQ. V trimming: 4 bases; J trimming: 5 bases; junction bases outside the gene matches: 10. The CDR3 length is 18 residues.

The CDR3 spells CATMDWEQGAFF. The DNA for the CDR3 is TGTGCCACCATGGACTGGGAACAAGGAGCTTTCTTT. The chain has TRBV7-9 and TRBJ1-1; no clear D gene. Germline CDR1 reads SEHNR; CDR2 reads FQNEAQ (reference sequence). Trimming shortened V by 10 bases and J by 10 bases, and 19 bases separated the two germline ends. The CDR3 length is 12 residues.

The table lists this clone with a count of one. CDR3 coding DNA: TGTGCCAGCAGCTTAGGGTACAGGGGGGCGTACGAGCAGTACTTC. Protein sequence: CASSLGYRGAYEQYF. The chain is built from TRBV7-9 and TRBJ2-7, with TRBD1 matching 8 bases. Per germline, CDR1 SEHNR and CDR2 FQNEAQ (reference sequence). This CDR3 is 15 amino acids long. V shed 1 base, J shed 4 bases, and the junction held 6 bases outside the gene matches.

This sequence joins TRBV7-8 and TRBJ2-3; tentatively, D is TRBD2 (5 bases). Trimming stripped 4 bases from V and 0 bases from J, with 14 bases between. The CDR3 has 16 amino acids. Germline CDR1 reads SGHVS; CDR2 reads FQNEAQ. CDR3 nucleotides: TGTGCCAGCAGCTCTTCGACGGGGTTTAGCACAGATACGCAGTATTTT. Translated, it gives CASSSSTGFSTDTQYF.